The 29 T cell receptor beta chains presented below share a single source sample, sequenced in a study of cytomegalovirus exposure and HLA in healthy donors. The PCR used 60 Vbeta and 13 Jbeta primers. Sequencing used immunoSEQ multiplex PCR; TCRdb keeps in-frame clones, though not all of them. The repertoire includes around 150,000 clones, roughly 80% of them detected once, and 1.5% to 2% sits in the top ten. The sequenced sample was PBMCs. The origin of the receptors is a young man in good health and CMV-seronegative.

This chain uses TRBV4-3 with TRBJ2-3, with 9 bases lining up with TRBD1. J lost 3 bases, V lost 0 bases, and 1 base had no gene match. The CDR3 consists of 15 residues. The germline V gene has CDR1 LGHNA and CDR2 YSLEER. In DNA form, the CDR3 reads TGCGCCAGCAGCCAAGATGACAGGGGGACAGATACGCAGTATTTT. Protein: CASSQDDRGTDTQYF.

Comments on this clone: At one of its ends the junction is not consistent with the germline gene, which may arise from a read error. The chain couples TRBV7-9 to TRBJ2-7, with D possibly being TRBD1 (7 bases). The CDR3 is 15 amino acids. Germline loops: CDR1 SEHNR, CDR2 FQNEAQ (reference sequence). CDR3 coding DNA: TGTGCCAGCAGCGTAGCGGACAGGATCTCCTACGAGCAGTACTTC. This translates into CASSVADRISYEQYF.

The genes are TRBV28 and TRBJ1-1; 9 bases are a match to TRBD1. The CDR3 is 17 amino acids. The trim removed 4 bases at V and 5 bases at J, leaving 14 bases unmatched. The germline CDR1 and CDR2 sequences are MDHEN and SYDVKM. CDR3 sequence: CASSSPGQGRLRTEAFF. CDR3 sequence (DNA): TGTGCCAGCAGTTCACCAGGACAGGGGCGGTTAAGGACTGAAGCTTTCTTT.

This clone showed up just a few times. The genes are TRBV7-9 and TRBJ1-1, with no clear D. Trimming removed 5 bases from V and 1 base from J, with 8 bases in between. This CDR3 has 13 amino acids. The germline V gene encodes CDR1 SEHNR and CDR2 FQNEAQ (reference sequence). The CDR3 DNA sequence: TGTGCCAGCAGCCCCCTCGGGAACACTGAAGCTTTCTTT. Amino acid sequence: CASSPLGNTEAFF.

The chain combines TRBV7-9 with TRBJ1-1; D uncertain. Germline V gene lookup returns CDR1 SEHNR and CDR2 FQNEAQ (reference sequence). The CDR3 loop spans 13 amino acids. V was trimmed by 6 bases and J by 2 bases, leaving 10 bases between them. The CDR3 reads CASRAVQNTEAFF. CDR3 coding DNA: TGTGCCAGCAGAGCGGTACAAAACACTGAAGCTTTCTTT.

This clone was detected only a few times. As DNA, the CDR3 is TGTGCCAGCAGCGCCTCTACGGGGACTACTACAGATACGCAGTATTTT. Protein product: CASSASTGTTTDTQYF. The rearrangement joins TRBV9 to TRBJ2-3; 7 nucleotides match TRBD2. J was trimmed by 3 bases and V by 3 bases; bases with no gene match: 10. The CDR3 length is 16 residues. Germline V gene data show CDR1 as SGDLS and CDR2 as YYNGEE.

V and J are TRBV19 and TRBJ2-6, with D tentatively TRBD2 (6 bases). V was shortened by 6 bases and J by 0 bases, with 21 bases between the two germline ends. CDR3 length: 19 residues. Germline loops: CDR1 LNHDA, CDR2 SQIVND (reference sequence). This CDR3 reads CASSAVWGTGVSGANVLTF. The DNA for the CDR3 is TGTGCCAGTAGCGCCGTCTGGGGGACGGGGGTCTCTGGGGCCAACGTCCTGACTTTC.

The chain has TRBV7-2 and TRBJ2-7; TRBD1 might be the D (6 bases). The germline V gene has CDR1 SGHTA and CDR2 FQGNSA. This CDR3 is 15 amino acids long. The V end was cut by 6 bases, the J end by 2 bases, with 17 bases between. The CDR3 is CASSTGTLPAYEQYF. The CDR3 DNA follows: TGTGCCAGCAGTACAGGGACGCTTCCCGCCTACGAGCAGTACTTC. The variable domain in full, completed from reference TRBV7-2 and TRBJ2-7, reads GAGVSQSPSNKVTEKGKDVELRCDPISGHTALYWYRQSLGQGLEFLIYFQGNSAPDKSGLPSDRFSAERTGGSVSTLTIQRTQQEDSAVYLCASSTGTLPAYEQYFGPGTRLTVT.

The chain links TRBV15 to TRBJ2-3, with TRBD2 matching 7 bases. The CDR3 loop spans 15 amino acids. Germline CDR1 reads LNHNV; CDR2 reads YYDKDF (reference sequence). The junction had 5 bases not matched to a gene; V was cut back by 1 base and J by 4 bases. The CDR3 loop reads CATSRVEGGADTQYF. The CDR3 region has the DNA TGTGCCACCAGCAGAGTGGAGGGAGGGGCAGATACGCAGTATTTT. Full variable domain (outside the CDR3, taken from reference TRBV15 and TRBJ2-3): DAMVIQNPRYQVTQFGKPVTLSCSQTLNHNVMYWYQQKSSQAPKLLFHYYDKDFNNEADTPDNFQSRRPNTSFCFLDIRSPGLGDTAMYLCATSRVEGGADTQYFGPGTRLTVL.

The chain uses TRBV27 and TRBJ2-2; D possibly corresponds to TRBD1 (6 bases). V lost 2 bases and J 5 bases, leaving 12 bases between the germline ends. Germline loops: CDR1 MNHEY, CDR2 SMNVEV (reference sequence). This CDR3 region has 15 residues. CDR3 sequence: CASSLSTGKTGELFF. CDR3 nucleotides: TGTGCCAGCAGTTTAAGCACAGGGAAAACCGGGGAGCTGTTTTTT.

This clone was seen a few times. The rearrangement joins TRBV6-5 to TRBJ1-1; no firm D call. CDR3 size: 13 residues. Germline loops: CDR1 MNHEY, CDR2 SVGAGI. The V gene lost 0 bases and the J gene lost 1 base, with 3 bases spanning the gap. CDR3 nucleotides: TGTGCCAGCAGTTACTCCCAGAACACTGAAGCTTTCTTT. Translating it yields CASSYSQNTEAFF.

The chain joins TRBV5-6 to TRBJ2-2, with D maybe TRBD1 (7 bases). From germline, CDR1 is SGHDT and CDR2 YYEEEE. V lost 4 bases to trimming and J lost 4 bases, with 14 bases between them. The CDR3 runs to 15 residues. The CDR3 nucleotides read TGTGCCAGCAGCCAGACAGGGCGGGGCACCGGGGAGCTGTTTTTT. It translates to CASSQTGRGTGELFF.

The rearrangement links TRBV19 to TRBJ2-2, with unresolved D. Germline values: CDR1 LNHDA, CDR2 SQIVND (reference sequence). V was pared by 7 bases and J by 6 bases, with 9 bases between. CDR3 length: 12 residues. The CDR3 region has the DNA TGTGCCAGTACCCTATACCCCGGGGAGCTGTTTTTT. It encodes CASTLYPGELFF. The full variable domain, its missing parts supplied by reference TRBV19 and TRBJ2-2, is DGGITQSPKYLFRKEGQNVTLSCEQNLNHDAMYWYRQDPGQGLRLIYYSQIVNDFQKGDIAEGYSVSREKKESFPLTVTSAQKNPTAFYLCASTLYPGELFFGEGSRLTVL.

This clone was seen a handful of times. The chain links TRBV5-1 to TRBJ2-1, with 8 bases lining up with TRBD2. Germline CDR1 and CDR2: SGHRS and YFSETQ. Unmatched junction bases numbered 8, after V lost 0 bases and J lost 9 bases. CDR3 size: 15 residues. The CDR3 coding sequence is TGCGCCAGCAGCTTGGAGTCGGGGGGGCGCGGTGAGCAGTTCTTC. This translates into CASSLESGGRGEQFF.

CDR3 region: CASLRGGGLSYEQYF. The CDR3 DNA reads TGTGCCAGCCTTAGGGGCGGGGGGCTCTCCTACGAGCAGTACTTC. The chain couples TRBV6-1 to TRBJ2-7; 8 bases agree with TRBD2. This CDR3 has 15 residues. Germline V lookup: CDR1 MNHNS, CDR2 SASEGT. V shed 8 bases, J shed 0 bases, and the junction held 9 bases outside the gene matches.

About this clone itself: The conserved closing phenylalanine or tryptophan is absent in this CDR3, likely reflecting a read error. CDR3 coding DNA: TGTGCCAGCAGCGAAGCGGGGGGTGGGGCCAACGTCCTGACTTCC. It codes for CASSEAGGGANVLTS. This rearrangement joins TRBV9 to TRBJ2-6; TRBD2 aligns across 9 bases. The germline gives CDR1 SGDLS, CDR2 YYNGEE. There are 15 residues in the CDR3. Losses at the gene ends were 3 bases for V and 3 bases for J; bases not matched to a gene: 1.

The chain has TRBV6-5 and TRBJ2-5; the match to TRBD2 covers 11 bases. The V segment lost 8 bases and the J segment 2 bases; nucleotides outside the gene matches: 4. This CDR3 has 14 amino acids. CDR1 MNHEY and CDR2 SVGAGI come from the germline V gene. The CDR3 here is CASGGTSGQETQYF. For the CDR3, the DNA is TGTGCCAGCGGGGGGACTAGCGGTCAAGAGACCCAGTACTTC.

This clone was seen a single time. The chain combines TRBV6-1 with TRBJ1-4; D might be TRBD1 (5 bases). The V end lost 6 bases, the J end lost 8 bases, and 13 bases lay between the germline ends. CDR1 MNHNS and CDR2 SASEGT come from the germline V gene. The CDR3 is 13 residues long. CDR3 in DNA: TGTGCCAGCAGCCGGGACCGGGGGGAAAAACTGTTTTTT. Protein sequence: CASSRDRGEKLFF.

V is TRBV6-1 and J is TRBJ1-2, with unresolved D. The CDR3 is made up of 14 amino acids. V was pared by 7 bases and J by 8 bases, with 20 bases between. The germline CDR1 and CDR2 sequences are MNHNS and SASEGT. The CDR3 sequence is CASKMVGEILGYTF. Written as DNA, the CDR3 is TGTGCCAGCAAGATGGTTGGTGAGATTCTCGGCTACACCTTC.

In this sample, this clone turned up once. The rearrangement links TRBV2 to TRBJ1-4; D uncertain. Per the germline V gene, CDR1 is SNHLY and CDR2 is FYNNEI. Trimming took 7 bases from V and 14 from J, leaving 14 bases between them. This CDR3 has 11 residues. This CDR3 is CASTRSHPLFF. The CDR3 bases are TGTGCCAGCACGAGGTCCCATCCGCTGTTTTTT.

The genes are TRBV5-1 and TRBJ2-1; 11 bases line up with TRBD1. The germline gives CDR1 SGHRS, CDR2 YFSETQ. CDR3 size: 14 residues. J was trimmed by 7 bases and V by 4 bases; bases with no gene match: 4. CDR3 loop: CASSRGQGGNEQFF. The CDR3 coding sequence is TGCGCCAGCAGCAGGGGACAGGGGGGGAATGAGCAGTTCTTC.

This clone has just a few counts. The chain couples TRBV7-9 to TRBJ2-3; D ambiguous. The CDR3 consists of 13 residues. Germline CDR1 is SEHNR and CDR2 is FQNEAQ (reference sequence). The V end was cut by 5 bases, the J end by 4 bases, with 10 bases between. The CDR3 reads CASSLGPSDTQYF. DNA for the CDR3: TGTGCCAGCAGCCTAGGGCCCTCAGATACGCAGTATTTT.

This clone was seen a single time. The gene calls are TRBV5-4 and TRBJ2-7; perhaps TRBD1 as D (6 bases). CDR3 length: 13 residues. In germline, CDR1 is SGHNT, CDR2 YYREEE (reference sequence). The ends were cut back, 1 base at V and 1 base at J, with 6 bases in the middle. CDR3 sequence reads: CASSLTGSYEQYF. The CDR3 nucleotides read TGTGCCAGCAGCTTGACAGGGTCCTACGAGCAGTACTTC.

The chain employs TRBV28 and TRBJ2-7; TRBD2 aligns across 8 bases. V shed 8 bases, J shed 4 bases, and the junction held 10 bases outside the gene matches. CDR1 and CDR2 from the germline V gene are MDHEN and SYDVKM. The CDR3 is made up of 14 amino acids. The CDR3 DNA is TGTGCCAGCCGGGAGGGGGGCGGCCGGTACGAGCAGTACTTC. This gives the protein CASREGGGRYEQYF.

V and J are TRBV7-2 and TRBJ1-1, with D perhaps TRBD1 (5 bases). The germline V gene has CDR1 SGHTA and CDR2 FQGNSA. Trimming pared 4 bases from V and 4 bases from J, leaving 13 bases between. The CDR3 runs to 14 residues. The chain's CDR3 is CASSSNSGGTEAFF. CDR3 nucleotide sequence: TGTGCCAGCAGCTCCAACAGCGGGGGCACTGAAGCTTTCTTT. The full variable domain, its missing parts supplied by reference TRBV7-2 and TRBJ1-1, is GAGVSQSPSNKVTEKGKDVELRCDPISGHTALYWYRQSLGQGLEFLIYFQGNSAPDKSGLPSDRFSAERTGGSVSTLTIQRTQQEDSAVYLCASSSNSGGTEAFFGQGTRLTVV.

The V and J genes are TRBV6-4 and TRBJ2-2; the match to TRBD1 covers 8 bases. The V segment lost 6 bases and the J segment 0 bases; nucleotides outside the gene matches: 3. Germline-derived CDR1 and CDR2 are MRHNA and SNTAGT. The length of the CDR3 is 15 residues. CDR3 residues: CASSPTGANTGELFF. CDR3 in DNA: TGTGCCAGCAGCCCGACAGGGGCGAACACCGGGGAGCTGTTTTTT.

The chain links TRBV18 to TRBJ1-1; 10 bases are a match to TRBD1. The CDR3 loop spans 17 amino acids. The V and J ends lost 3 bases and 3 bases, in that order; junction bases with no gene match: 10. Germline V gene data show CDR1 as KGHSH and CDR2 as LQKENI. CDR3 sequence: CASSPLRQGAWDTEAFF. CDR3 nucleotides: TGTGCCAGCTCACCTTTGAGACAGGGGGCATGGGACACTGAAGCTTTCTTT.

The rearrangement links TRBV6-6 to TRBJ1-1; TRBD1 matches 7 bases. The CDR3 covers 16 residues. The trim removed 6 bases at V and 4 bases at J, leaving 14 bases unmatched. Germline V lookup: CDR1 MNHNY, CDR2 SVGAGI (reference sequence). Here the CDR3 reads CASSLKEGATGTEAFF. The CDR3 DNA reads as TGTGCCAGCAGCTTAAAGGAGGGGGCTACGGGCACTGAAGCTTTCTTT.

This rearrangement joins TRBV11-2 to TRBJ1-4, with TRBD1 matching 8 bases. With 5 bases clipped from V and 12 bases from J, the junction kept 8 bases outside the gene matches. Germline CDR1 is SGHAT and CDR2 is FQNNGV. The CDR3 has 13 amino acids. The DNA of the CDR3 is TGTGCCAGCAGCCTCGACAGGGGTCTGGAACTGTTTTTT. This translates into CASSLDRGLELFF.